One and the same sample provided the 6 T cell receptor beta chains below, sequenced in a study of blood T cell repertoires in COVID-19. The data were produced by immunoSEQ multiplex PCR, yet TCRdb's version contains in-frame clones alone and is incomplete. Found here are 150,000 to 200,000 clones, over 75% of them singletons; the top ten hold around 5.1%. What was sequenced was PBMCs or T cells enriched from blood (not recorded which). All receptors derive from a woman aged 40 to 50 with acute COVID-19.

This clone has a count of ten or more. In DNA form, the CDR3 reads TGCAGTGCTAGTGGGGGAGGGGCGATCCATGGCTACACCTTC. Its translation is CSASGGGAIHGYTF. This sequence joins TRBV20-1 and TRBJ1-2, with a weak D call TRBD1 (5 bases). This CDR3 contains 14 residues. Germline V gene data show CDR1 as DFQATT and CDR2 as SNEGSKA (reference sequence). V was trimmed by 3 bases and J by 6 bases, leaving 17 bases between them.

This clone has a handful of counts. This chain uses TRBV10-3 with TRBJ1-2; 11 bases line up with TRBD1. Germline-derived CDR1 and CDR2 are ENHRY and SYGVKD. This CDR3 has 15 residues. V lost 3 bases, J lost 5 bases, and 5 bases stayed unmatched. The DNA for the CDR3 is TGTGCCATCAGTGACCCGGACAGGGGGCCTTATGGCTACACCTTC. It yields the protein CAISDPDRGPYGYTF.

The chain carries TRBV6-5 and TRBJ2-1, with D tentatively TRBD2 (6 bases). Trimming took 2 bases from V and 2 from J, leaving 10 bases between them. This CDR3 has 15 residues. Germline V gives CDR1 MNHEY, CDR2 SVGAGI. The CDR3 region has the DNA TGTGCCAGCAGTTACGGAGGGGACCCCTACAATGAGCAGTTCTTC. Protein: CASSYGGDPYNEQFF.

The chain couples TRBV7-6 to TRBJ1-3; the D is unclear. V shed 5 bases and J shed 0 bases, with 14 bases lying between them. The germline V gene encodes CDR1 SGHVS and CDR2 FNYEAQ. The CDR3 is 16 residues long. CDR3 in DNA: TGTGCCAGCAGCCTACTAGGCCAGAGCTCTGGAAACACCATATATTTT. Encoded protein: CASSLLGQSSGNTIYF.

The rearrangement links TRBV7-2 to TRBJ2-7; 13 bases agree with TRBD2. Losses at the gene ends were 7 bases for V and 4 bases for J; bases not matched to a gene: 10. The CDR3 length is 16 residues. Germline V gene sequence: CDR1 SGHTA, CDR2 FQGNSA. The CDR3 spells CASNLPGLAGVYEQYF. The CDR3 DNA sequence: TGTGCCAGCAACCTACCTGGACTAGCGGGAGTTTACGAGCAGTACTTC.

The chain recombines TRBV15 with TRBJ2-5; D possibly corresponds to TRBD1 (5 bases). The V end was cut by 1 base, the J end by 1 base, with 13 bases between. Per the germline V gene, CDR1 is LNHNV and CDR2 is YYDKDF (reference sequence). The CDR3 is 16 amino acids. The CDR3 nucleotides are TGTGCCACCAGCAGAGGACAGACATGGGGCCAAGAGACCCAGTACTTC. Translated: CATSRGQTWGQETQYF.